The 29 T cell receptor beta chains presented below share a single source sample, sequenced in a study of T cells in Graves' hyperthyroidism and ophthalmopathy (dated by TCRdb to between 2019 and 2020). The method behind the library was multiplex PCR. Data came from an Illumina HiSeq 2000. TCR beta CDR3 regions were amplified from RNA transcripts. For the first round of RT-PCR on the TCR CDR3, the HTBI primer set was used together with the Qiagen OneStep RT-PCR kit. Starting from the raw public reads, TCRdb applied fastp trimming at Q25, assembled clones with MiXCR and retained in-frame beta chains. Entries that share a CDR3 protein sequence are merged under the most common genes and DNA. A total of about 640,000 distinct CDR3 sequences appear in this sample, approximately 15% of them only once. The top ten clonotypes cover approximately 12% of the sample. Specimen: blood. These TCRs come from a woman aged 45-59 years with Graves' ophthalmopathy.

This clonotype occurred many times. The gene calls are TRBV9 and TRBJ2-7; 9 nucleotides line up with TRBD2. Germline lookup yields CDR1 SGDLS and CDR2 YYNGEE. Trimming took 0 bases from V and 3 from J; bases not matched to a gene: 10. The CDR3 has 17 amino acids. The CDR3 region has the DNA TGTGCCAGCAGCGTAGATAGAGGGGCGGGAGGGCTCTACGAGCAGTACTTC. It encodes CASSVDRGAGGLYEQYF.

The rearrangement uses TRBV7-6 and TRBJ2-2; 14 nucleotides agree with TRBD2. This CDR3 comprises 17 residues. From germline, CDR1 is SGHVS and CDR2 FNYEAQ. V dropped 4 bases and J dropped 4; count of bases not matched to a gene: 5. The chain's CDR3 is CASSSRLAGGPTGELFF. Written as DNA, the CDR3 is TGTGCCAGCAGCTCCAGACTAGCGGGAGGGCCCACCGGGGAGCTGTTTTTT.

The table lists this clonotype with many counts. This sequence joins TRBV6-2 or TRBV6-3 and TRBJ1-5; D unresolved. V lost 6 bases to trimming and J lost 0 bases, with 9 bases between them. This CDR3 comprises 14 residues. Germline values: CDR1 MNHEY, CDR2 SVGEGT. CDR3 amino acids: CASRRDNSNQPQHF. DNA for the CDR3: TGTGCCAGCAGGAGGGATAATAGCAATCAGCCCCAGCATTTT.

This clonotype was counted many times. The chain combines TRBV19 with TRBJ1-5; D is unclear. The V end was cut by 2 bases, the J end by 4 bases, with 12 bases between. The CDR3 covers 15 residues. Looked up from germline, CDR1 is LNHDA and CDR2 is SQIVND (reference sequence). The CDR3 is CASSIMGLKNQPQHF. The CDR3 nucleotides read TGTGCCAGTAGTATAATGGGCTTGAAAAATCAGCCCCAGCATTTT. Based on the CDR3 plus reference TRBV19 and TRBJ1-5, the full variable domain is DGGITQSPKYLFRKEGQNVTLSCEQNLNHDAMYWYRQDPGQGLRLIYYSQIVNDFQKGDIAEGYSVSREKKESFPLTVTSAQKNPTAFYLCASSIMGLKNQPQHFGDGTRLSIL.

There are many counts of this clonotype. V is TRBV19 and J is TRBJ2-5; 10 bases are a match to TRBD1. This CDR3 region has 15 residues. CDR1 is LNHDA, CDR2 SQIVND, per germline (reference sequence). The J segment lost 5 bases and the V segment lost 7 bases, leaving 10 bases of the junction unmatched. The CDR3 loop reads CASNEGQGILETQYF. The CDR3 DNA reads as TGTGCCAGTAATGAGGGACAGGGGATTCTGGAGACCCAGTACTTC.

This clonotype turned up a few times. The CDR3 loop is CSASRPPDQPQHF. The CDR3 DNA follows: TGCAGTGCTAGCAGACCCCCAGATCAGCCCCAGCATTTT. The rearrangement joins TRBV20-1 to TRBJ1-5, with no clear D. This CDR3 spans 13 amino acids. V lost 3 bases and J 5 bases, leaving 11 bases between the germline ends. Germline V CDR1 and CDR2: DFQATT, SNEGSKA (reference sequence).

This clonotype showed up just a few times. This chain uses TRBV5-1 with TRBJ2-3; 7 nucleotides agree with TRBD1. J was trimmed by 4 bases and V by 0 bases; bases with no gene match: 5. The CDR3 extends over 15 amino acids. CDR1 is SGHRS, CDR2 YFSETQ, per germline. CDR3 residues: CASSLGTGSADTQYF. The CDR3 DNA reads as TGCGCCAGCAGCTTGGGGACAGGCTCAGCAGATACGCAGTATTTT.

This clonotype was counted ten times or more. The chain carries TRBV11-2 and TRBJ2-7; weak D call: TRBD2 (6 bases). The CDR3 has 15 amino acids. Looked up from germline, CDR1 is SGHAT and CDR2 is FQNNGV. V was trimmed by 5 bases and J by 2 bases, leaving 16 bases between them. CDR3 region: CASSLLRGLAYEQYF. In nucleotides, the CDR3 is TGTGCCAGCAGCCTTTTAAGGGGACTGGCCTACGAGCAGTACTTC. Together with reference TRBV11-2 and TRBJ2-7, the CDR3 gives the full variable domain: EAGVAQSPRYKIIEKRQSVAFWCNPISGHATLYWYQQILGQGPKLLIQFQNNGVVDDSQLPKDRFSAERLKGVDSTLKIQPAKLEDSAVYLCASSLLRGLAYEQYFGPGTRLTVT.

This clonotype was recorded many times. The J gene is TRBJ1-1, the V gene TRBV30, with D uncertain. Per germline, CDR1 GTSNPN and CDR2 SVGIG (reference sequence). CDR3 size: 11 residues. With 2 bases removed from V and 3 bases from J, the gap between germline ends came to 4 bases. The CDR3 DNA reads as TGTGCCTGGAGTTTGGACACTGAAGCTTTCTTT. As protein: CAWSLDTEAFF.

There are many counts of this clonotype. The V call is TRBV6-2 or TRBV6-3, the J call TRBJ2-1; 14 bases fit TRBD2. The CDR3 has 18 residues. V shed 1 base, J shed 4 bases, and the junction held 6 bases outside the gene matches. Germline values: CDR1 MNHEY, CDR2 SVGEGT. The CDR3 DNA reads as TGTGCCAGCAGTTACTTGGGACTAGCGGGAGATTTATACAATGAGCAGTTCTTC. It is translated as CASSYLGLAGDLYNEQFF.

This clonotype was counted only a few times. A read error may produce the germline difference seen at one junction end. The chain combines TRBV7-7 with TRBJ2-2; 7 bases line up with TRBD1. The CDR3 contains 14 residues. CDR1 and CDR2 from the germline V gene are SSHAT and FNYEAQ (reference sequence). This CDR3 is CASSLDRVTGELFF. The CDR3, as DNA: TGTGCTAGCAGCTTAGACAGGGTCACCGGGGAGCTGTTTTTT. Filled out from reference TRBV7-7 and TRBJ2-2, the complete variable domain reads GAGVSQSPRYKVTKRGQDVTLRCDPISSHATLYWYQQALGQGPEFLTYFNYEAQPDKSGLPSDRFSAERPEGSISTLTIQRTEQRDSAMYRCASSLDRVTGELFFGEGSRLTVL.

This clonotype was observed at least ten times. The chain recombines TRBV20-1 with TRBJ2-7; TRBD2 matches 7 bases. This CDR3 spans 16 amino acids. V shed 0 bases, J shed 2 bases, and the junction held 10 bases outside the gene matches. Per germline, CDR1 DFQATT and CDR2 SNEGSKA (reference sequence). The CDR3 sequence: CSARDGRLAVPYEQYF. In nucleotides, the CDR3 is TGCAGTGCTAGAGATGGTAGGCTAGCGGTCCCCTACGAGCAGTACTTC.

This clonotype was observed many times. The CDR3 nucleotides are TGCGCCAGCAGCGGGGGCAGAATGGGGTACGACGACTCCTACAATGAGCAGTTCTTC. It translates to CASSGGRMGYDDSYNEQFF. The rearrangement joins TRBV5-1 to TRBJ2-1; the D gene is possibly TRBD1 (6 bases). The CDR3 sequence is 19 residues long. The germline V and J ends were trimmed by 4 bases and 0 bases, with 23 bases remaining between them. CDR1 and CDR2 from the germline V gene are SGHRS and YFSETQ.

The chain combines TRBV5-6 with TRBJ1-6, with D hard to call. This CDR3 contains 13 residues. The V gene's germline CDR1 is SGHDT and CDR2 YYEEEE. V was clipped by 3 bases and J by 14 bases, with 15 bases between them. The CDR3 DNA follows: TGTGCCAGCAGCTCGCGACGGGCGAGCACCCTCCACTTT. Amino acids: CASSSRRASTLHF.

This clonotype occurred a few times. The rearrangement joins TRBV28 to TRBJ1-2, with D tentatively TRBD1 (5 bases). V was cut by 5 bases and J by 8 bases, with 15 bases left in between. CDR3 size: 13 residues. The germline CDR1 and CDR2 sequences are MDHEN and SYDVKM. The CDR3 DNA reads as TGTGCCAGCAGTCGTCAGGGAGGTCGGGGCTACACCTTC. It is translated as CASSRQGGRGYTF.

This clonotype was recorded at least ten times. The chain couples TRBV19 to TRBJ2-7, with a weak D call TRBD1 (6 bases). Germline V gene lookup returns CDR1 LNHDA and CDR2 SQIVND (reference sequence). This CDR3 contains 16 residues. V lost 5 bases to trimming and J lost 3 bases, with 20 bases between them. The CDR3 DNA reads TGTGCCAGTAGTTTTCTCCACAGGGATGGGCTCTACGAGCAGTACTTC. Amino acids: CASSFLHRDGLYEQYF.

The J gene is TRBJ2-5, the V gene TRBV28, with D possibly being TRBD1 (6 bases). CDR1 MDHEN and CDR2 SYDVKM come from the germline V gene. The CDR3 extends over 16 amino acids. Trimming left V 5 bases short and J 1 base short, with 17 bases between. CDR3 DNA: TGTGCCAGCAGTCTACCCAGGGGCTTGTCCCAAGAGACCCAGTACTTC. As protein: CASSLPRGLSQETQYF.

This clonotype showed up many times. The chain links TRBV12-3 or TRBV12-4 to TRBJ2-2; D may be TRBD1 (5 bases). CDR3 length: 18 amino acids. Trimming took 0 bases from V and 0 from J, leaving 14 bases between them. CDR3: CASSLADWGATNTGELFF. DNA of the CDR3: TGTGCCAGCAGTTTAGCCGACTGGGGCGCCACGAACACCGGGGAGCTGTTTTTT.

In its sample, this clonotype was seen many times. The chain is built from TRBV28 and TRBJ1-6; no reliable D call. The V and J ends lost 4 bases and 11 bases respectively, with 6 bases between them. There are 11 residues in the CDR3. Germline V lookup: CDR1 MDHEN, CDR2 SYDVKM. The CDR3 loop reads CASSYGTPLHF. In DNA form, the CDR3 reads TGTGCCAGCAGTTACGGGACACCCCTCCACTTT.

The table lists this clonotype with many counts. The chain carries TRBV27 and TRBJ2-1, with 8 bases fitting TRBD2. Germline CDR1 reads MNHEY; CDR2 reads SMNVEV (reference sequence). After removal of 5 bases from V and 14 bases from J, the junction contained 11 bases not matched to a gene. The CDR3 is 13 amino acids. The CDR3 loop reads CASSPSLLTSEFF. DNA for the CDR3: TGTGCCAGCAGTCCCAGCCTCCTGACTAGCGAGTTCTTC.

This clonotype was seen at least ten times. The chain carries TRBV11-3 and TRBJ2-1; D is undetermined. Germline CDR1 SGHNT, CDR2 YENEEA. V lost 3 bases and J 4 bases, leaving 10 bases between the germline ends. The CDR3 length is 14 residues. Here the CDR3 reads CASSFASDYNEQFF. CDR3 nucleotide sequence: TGTGCCAGCAGCTTTGCGTCCGATTACAATGAGCAGTTCTTC.

The chain links TRBV7-9 to TRBJ2-6; D not resolved. The V and J ends lost 2 bases and 1 base respectively, with 6 bases between them. The length of the CDR3 is 15 residues. The V gene's germline CDR1 is SEHNR and CDR2 FQNEAQ (reference sequence). CDR3 sequence: CASSLLLSGANVLTF. The CDR3 nucleotides are TGTGCCAGCAGCTTACTCCTATCTGGGGCCAACGTCCTGACTTTC. Variable domain in full (rest from reference TRBV7-9 and TRBJ2-6): DTGVSQNPRHKITKRGQNVTFRCDPISEHNRLYWYRQTLGQGPEFLTYFQNEAQLEKSRLLSDRFSAERPKGSFSTLEIQRTEQGDSAMYLCASSLLLSGANVLTFGAGSRLTVL.

This clonotype occurred many times. The CDR3 nucleotides read TGTGCCAGCAGCCAAGGTCCTTCCGGCTATGGCTACACCTTC. Its translation: CASSQGPSGYGYTF. The rearrangement uses TRBV3-1 and TRBJ1-2; no definite D call. This CDR3 comprises 14 residues. Between the trimmed V and J ends, which lost 1 base and 4 bases, there was a span of 10 bases. CDR1 is LGHDT and CDR2 is YNNKEL in the germline V gene (reference sequence).

This clonotype has ten or more counts. V usage is TRBV27 and J usage is TRBJ1-1; TRBD1 agrees at 8 bases. Germline CDR1 reads MNHEY; CDR2 reads SMNVEV (reference sequence). This CDR3 contains 13 residues. Trimming cost V 8 bases and J 4 bases; bases outside gene matches: 6. The CDR3: CASLGQAPTEAFF. Here the CDR3 DNA reads TGTGCCAGCCTGGGACAGGCGCCCACTGAAGCTTTCTTT.

The CDR3 is CASSLSGTPGEYF. The CDR3 bases are TGTGCCAGCAGCTTGTCTGGAACCCCCGGGGAGTACTTC. The V and J genes are TRBV5-8 and TRBJ2-4; possible D gene TRBD2, 5 bases. The CDR3 covers 13 residues. V was pared by 1 base and J by 14 bases, with 16 bases between. Per germline, CDR1 SGHTS and CDR2 YDEGEE. The entire variable domain, with the rest obtained from reference TRBV5-8 and TRBJ2-4, is as follows: EAGVTQSPTHLIKTRGQQATLRCSPISGHTSVYWYQQALGLGLQFLLWYDEGEERNRGNFPPRFSGRQFPNYSSELNVNALELEDSALYLCASSLSGTPGEYFGAGTRLSVL.

This clonotype has a count of ten or more. The chain employs TRBV20-1 and TRBJ2-1; 10 bases map to TRBD1. Germline V gives CDR1 DFQATT, CDR2 SNEGSKA (reference sequence). Trimming at V came to 2 bases and at J to 4 bases, leaving 2 bases not matched to a gene. This CDR3 has 14 residues. The CDR3 spells CSARSGQGYNEQFF. The CDR3 DNA reads as TGCAGTGCTAGATCGGGACAGGGGTACAATGAGCAGTTCTTC.

This clonotype was recorded many times. The chain employs TRBV30 and TRBJ1-2; D is ambiguous. Per germline, CDR1 GTSNPN and CDR2 SVGIG (reference sequence). CDR3 length: 14 residues. The V end was cut by 3 bases, the J end by 3 bases, with 14 bases between. The CDR3 is CAWREYVGDYGYTF. CDR3 bases: TGTGCCTGGAGGGAGTATGTGGGAGACTATGGCTACACCTTC.

The rearrangement uses TRBV5-6 and TRBJ2-3; D may be TRBD2 (6 bases). Trimming shortened V by 3 bases and J by 1 base, and 18 bases separated the two germline ends. This CDR3 region has 17 residues. The germline V gene has CDR1 SGHDT and CDR2 YYEEEE. The chain's CDR3 is CASSSLQKRVRTDTQYF. Here the CDR3 DNA reads TGTGCCAGCAGCTCCTTGCAGAAGCGGGTTCGCACAGATACGCAGTATTTT. Full variable domain (remainder filled in from reference TRBV5-6 and TRBJ2-3): DAGVTQSPTHLIKTRGQQVTLRCSPKSGHDTVSWYQQALGQGPQFIFQYYEEEERQRGNFPDRFSGHQFPNYSSELNVNALLLGDSALYLCASSSLQKRVRTDTQYFGPGTRLTVL.

In its sample, this clonotype was seen a few times. The rearrangement uses TRBV4-3 and TRBJ2-1; D unresolved. Germline V lookup: CDR1 LGHNA, CDR2 YSLEER. Trimming removed 1 base at V and 9 bases at J, with 16 bases between. The CDR3 sequence is 15 residues long. The CDR3 is CASSQVNLRRGEQFF. The CDR3 nucleotides read TGCGCCAGCAGCCAAGTAAACCTGAGACGTGGTGAGCAGTTCTTC.